The 21 T cell receptor beta chains given below trace back to one sample, sequenced in a study of somatic mutations in cytotoxic T cells in rheumatoid arthritis. Sequenced by immunoSEQ multiplex PCR; TCRdb stores in-frame clones only, minus some. The sample gives some 35,000 clones, about 84% of which show up once; 3.2% is in the top ten. Sequences were obtained from CD8+ T cells sorted from blood. The receptors here all came from a man between 35 and 55 years old in good health.

The chain joins TRBV28 to TRBJ2-7, with 11 bases identical to TRBD2. CDR1 is MDHEN, CDR2 SYDVKM, per germline. With V trimmed by 8 bases and J by 4 bases, 4 bases remained unmatched. This CDR3 has 13 amino acids. The CDR3 nucleotides read TGTGCCAGCGGCCGACTAGCGGGGTACGAGCAGTACTTC. Translation: CASGRLAGYEQYF.

This clone was picked up one time. The rearrangement links TRBV5-6 to TRBJ2-3; a weak D match, TRBD1 (6 bases). The germline V and J ends were trimmed by 2 bases and 8 bases, with 9 bases remaining between them. The CDR3 is 12 amino acids. Germline-derived CDR1 and CDR2 are SGHDT and YYEEEE. CDR3 amino acids: CASSLEGGTQYF. Written as DNA, the CDR3 is TGTGCCAGCAGCTTAGAAGGGGGTACGCAGTATTTT.

This clone appeared once. The chain combines TRBV27 with TRBJ2-7, with D perhaps given as TRBD1 or TRBD2 (5 bases each). CDR1 MNHEY and CDR2 SMNVEV come from the germline V gene (reference sequence). Trimming left V 8 bases short and J 2 bases short, with 10 bases between. This CDR3 contains 12 residues. In DNA form, the CDR3 reads TGTGCCAGCGGGACGGGGCCCTACGAGCAGTACTTC. It encodes CASGTGPYEQYF.

Here the CDR3 DNA reads TGTGCCAGCAATTCCCGGACAGGGGCCTACCAAGAGACCCAGTACTTC. This codes for CASNSRTGAYQETQYF. The gene calls are TRBV28 and TRBJ2-5; 9 bases map to TRBD1. J gave up 0 bases and V 7 bases, and 9 bases lay outside the gene matches. The germline CDR1 and CDR2 sequences are MDHEN and SYDVKM. CDR3 length equals 16 residues.

The sample holds a few counts of this clone. V and J are TRBV4-1 and TRBJ2-7; D not resolved. The CDR3 sequence is 16 residues long. Trimming took off 1 base at V and 1 base at J, with 14 bases between the two ends. Germline CDR1 is MGHRA and CDR2 is YSYEKL. CDR3 sequence: CASSQGTSRSSYEQYF. The CDR3 coding sequence is TGCGCCAGCAGCCAAGGGACCTCTCGTTCGTCCTACGAGCAGTACTTC.

The chain joins TRBV10-3 to TRBJ2-1; maybe TRBD2 (6 bases). V dropped 0 bases and J dropped 3 bases, with 15 bases sitting between them. The germline CDR1 and CDR2 sequences are ENHRY and SYGVKD. This CDR3 has 17 residues. The CDR3 nucleotides read TGTGCCATCAGTGAGTCCCGCGGGGTCGGAATCTACAATGAGCAGTTCTTC. Amino acid sequence: CAISESRGVGIYNEQFF.

The rearrangement joins TRBV27 to TRBJ2-2, with D hard to call. Trimming took 2 bases from V and 7 from J, leaving 8 bases between them. This CDR3 is 13 amino acids long. Germline loops: CDR1 MNHEY, CDR2 SMNVEV (reference sequence). CDR3 in DNA: TGTGCCAGCAGTTTAAGTGTCGGCGGGGAGCTGTTTTTT. It encodes CASSLSVGGELFF.

This clone was counted between two and nine times. The chain is built from TRBV27 and TRBJ2-7, with TRBD1 matching 7 bases. V shed 5 bases, J shed 0 bases, and the junction held 4 bases outside the gene matches. Germline loops: CDR1 MNHEY, CDR2 SMNVEV (reference sequence). This CDR3 region has 14 residues. For the CDR3, the DNA is TGTGCCAGCAGTGGACAGGATTCCTCCTACGAGCAGTACTTC. Protein sequence: CASSGQDSSYEQYF.

The chain joins TRBV15 to TRBJ2-5; 11 bases are a match to TRBD2. V lost 1 base and J lost 2; bases outside the gene matches: 9. This CDR3 has 18 residues. Germline assignment: CDR1 LNHNV and CDR2 YYDKDF (reference sequence). CDR3: CATSRAPALAGVQETQYF. The CDR3 DNA follows: TGTGCCACCAGCAGAGCCCCCGCACTAGCGGGAGTTCAAGAGACCCAGTACTTC.

This chain joins TRBV29-1 and TRBJ2-7; D gene ambiguous. Trimming removed 0 bases at V and 4 bases at J, with 10 bases between. The V gene's germline CDR1 is SQVTM and CDR2 ANQGSEA. The CDR3 has 13 residues. CDR3: CSVEDADGYEQYF. The DNA for the CDR3 is TGCAGCGTTGAAGACGCTGACGGATACGAGCAGTACTTC.

This chain uses TRBV7-9 with TRBJ2-1; D may match TRBD1 or TRBD2 (5 bases each). The CDR3 is made up of 12 amino acids. Between the trimmed V and J ends, which lost 3 bases and 8 bases, there was a span of 8 bases. Germline V gives CDR1 SEHNR, CDR2 FQNEAQ (reference sequence). The DNA for the CDR3 is TGTGCCAGCAGCTTGCTGGGGGATGAGCAGTTCTTC. It codes for CASSLLGDEQFF.

This clone has just a few counts. The chain combines TRBV5-1 with TRBJ1-1; 8 positions match TRBD1. J lost 4 bases, V lost 0 bases, and 2 bases had no gene match. The CDR3 is 14 amino acids. Germline CDR1 and CDR2: SGHRS and YFSETQ. CDR3 region: CASSLAQGATEAFF. The CDR3 DNA reads as TGCGCCAGCAGCTTGGCTCAGGGGGCCACTGAAGCTTTCTTT.

This chain links TRBV28 with TRBJ2-7, with no clear D. This CDR3 spans 12 amino acids. Germline loops: CDR1 MDHEN, CDR2 SYDVKM. Trimming stripped 7 bases from V and 3 bases from J, with 10 bases between. The CDR3 DNA sequence: TGTGCCAGCACCTTGGACGGCTACGAGCAGTACTTC. Translating gives CASTLDGYEQYF.

The genes are TRBV5-4 and TRBJ2-2, with D hard to call. This CDR3 contains 12 residues. Trimming took 1 base from V and 4 from J, leaving 2 bases between them. Germline V gene sequence: CDR1 SGHNT, CDR2 YYREEE (reference sequence). CDR3: CASSLTTGELFF. The CDR3 DNA sequence: TGTGCCAGCAGCTTGACCACCGGGGAGCTGTTTTTT.

V usage is TRBV7-9 and J usage is TRBJ2-5; TRBD1 agrees at 11 bases. Germline V gives CDR1 SEHNR, CDR2 FQNEAQ (reference sequence). V shed 4 bases, J shed 4 bases, and the junction held 2 bases outside the gene matches. This CDR3 is 14 amino acids long. In DNA form, the CDR3 reads TGTGCCAGCAGCTCCGGACAGGGGGCAGAGACCCAGTACTTC. Translating it yields CASSSGQGAETQYF.

The chain combines TRBV4-3 with TRBJ2-2; tentative D call: TRBD1 (5 bases). From germline, CDR1 is LGHNA and CDR2 YSLEER. This CDR3 is 15 amino acids long. The V end lost 4 bases, the J end lost 4 bases, and 13 bases lay between the germline ends. The CDR3 here is CASSLWGPSTGELFF. The DNA of the CDR3 is TGCGCCAGCAGCCTGTGGGGCCCTAGCACCGGGGAGCTGTTTTTT.

The chain combines TRBV30 with TRBJ2-2; 11 bases line up with TRBD1. The CDR3 runs 14 residues. CDR1 and CDR2 (germline): GTSNPN, SVGIG (reference sequence). The V segment lost 5 bases and the J segment 4 bases; nucleotides outside the gene matches: 3. The CDR3 DNA reads as TGTGCCTGGTCCGGGACAGGGGGCACCGGGGAGCTGTTTTTT. Translation gives CAWSGTGGTGELFF.

The rearrangement joins TRBV29-1 to TRBJ2-3; 10 positions agree with TRBD2. The V gene's germline CDR1 is SQVTM and CDR2 ANQGSEA. The CDR3 is 16 amino acids. V dropped 6 bases and J dropped 4; count of bases not matched to a gene: 13. This CDR3 reads CSVDGLAEGGPDTQYF. CDR3 in DNA: TGCAGCGTGGACGGACTAGCGGAGGGGGGCCCAGATACGCAGTATTTT.

J is TRBJ1-2 and V is TRBV18; D uncertain. This CDR3 comprises 13 residues. Deletions cut 2 bases from V and 4 bases from J, with 8 bases between. Germline V gene lookup returns CDR1 KGHSH and CDR2 LQKENI. The CDR3 bases are TGTGCCAGCTCACCAGTGGTGAGCTATGGCTACACCTTC. Translated: CASSPVVSYGYTF.

This chain links TRBV11-2 with TRBJ1-2; the match to TRBD1 covers 10 bases. The junction had 11 bases not matched to a gene; V was cut back by 6 bases and J by 4 bases. The CDR3 has 16 residues. Germline V gene data show CDR1 as SGHAT and CDR2 as FQNNGV. Here the CDR3 DNA reads TGTGCCAGCAGTCTAGAGGGGACAGGGGTAGGCTATGGCTACACCTTC. Its protein is CASSLEGTGVGYGYTF.

The CDR3 DNA reads as TGTGCCAGCAGTAATCGGCAGGGCTACGAGCAGTACTTC. Its translation is CASSNRQGYEQYF. V is TRBV6-6 and J is TRBJ2-7; TRBD1 might be the D (5 bases). Germline CDR1 MNHNY, CDR2 SVGAGI (reference sequence). There are 13 residues in the CDR3. V lost 5 bases and J 3 bases, leaving 11 bases between the germline ends.